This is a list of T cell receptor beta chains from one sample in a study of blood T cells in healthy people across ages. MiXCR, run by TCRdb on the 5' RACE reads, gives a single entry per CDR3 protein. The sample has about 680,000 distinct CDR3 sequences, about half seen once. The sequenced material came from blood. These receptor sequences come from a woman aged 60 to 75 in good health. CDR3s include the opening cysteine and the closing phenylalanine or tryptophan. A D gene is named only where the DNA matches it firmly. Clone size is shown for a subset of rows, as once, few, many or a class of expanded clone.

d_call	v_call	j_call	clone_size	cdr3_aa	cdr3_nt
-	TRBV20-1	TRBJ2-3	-	CSARALSRNTQYF	TGCAGTGCTAGAGCACTATCTCGGAATACGCAGTATTTT
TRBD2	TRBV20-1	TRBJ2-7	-	CSAMTSEVSYEQYF	TGCAGTGCGATGACTAGCGAGGTCTCCTACGAGCAGTACTTC
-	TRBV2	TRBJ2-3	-	CASSALAGFTDTQYF	TGTGCCAGCAGTGCACTAGCAGGATTCACAGATACGCAGTATTTT
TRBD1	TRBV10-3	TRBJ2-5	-	CAISGTGKETQYF	TGTGCCATCAGTGGGACAGGGAAAGAGACCCAGTACTTC
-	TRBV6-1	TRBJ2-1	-	CASTEVTYNEQFF	TGTGCCAGCACGGAGGTCACCTACAATGAGCAGTTCTTC
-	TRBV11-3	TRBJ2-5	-	CASSLGGTAQETQYF	TGTGCCAGCAGCTTAGGGGGGACGGCCCAAGAGACCCAGTACTTC
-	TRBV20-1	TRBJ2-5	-	CSARDRRVIETQYF	TGCAGTGCTAGAGATAGGCGGGTCATAGAGACCCAGTACTTC
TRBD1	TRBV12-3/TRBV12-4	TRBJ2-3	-	CASSPGQDLHTQYF	TGTGCCAGCAGCCCGGGACAGGATTTGCATACGCAGTATTTT
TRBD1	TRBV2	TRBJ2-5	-	CASRRDRGGQETQYF	TGTGCCAGCAGAAGGGACAGGGGGGGCCAAGAGACCCAGTACTTC
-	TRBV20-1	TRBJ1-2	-	CSAGLDTPGGYTF	TGCAGTGCTGGCCTAGATACGCCCGGTGGCTACACCTTC
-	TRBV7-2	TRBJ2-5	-	CAGSSRRGGETQYF	TGTGCCGGCAGCTCAAGGAGAGGGGGAGAGACCCAGTACTTC
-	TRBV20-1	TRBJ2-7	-	CSAGDRTTYEQYF	TGCAGTGCTGGAGATAGAACAACCTACGAGCAGTACTTC
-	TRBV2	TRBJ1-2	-	CASSDTKDYGYTF	TGTGCCAGCAGTGATACGAAGGACTATGGCTACACCTTC
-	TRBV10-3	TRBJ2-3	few	CAISESAGSTDTQYF	TGTGCCATCAGTGAGTCGGCAGGGAGCACAGATACGCAGTATTTT
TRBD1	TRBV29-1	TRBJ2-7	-	CSVERPGGSEQYF	TGCAGCGTTGAGCGGCCAGGGGGCAGCGAGCAGTACTTC
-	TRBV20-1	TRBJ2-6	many	CSAYLSGANVLTF	TGCAGTGCTTATCTCTCTGGGGCCAACGTCCTGACTTTC